The next 19 T cell receptor beta chains were all read from a single sample in a study of T cell changes during pregnancy in multiple sclerosis. Clones were sequenced by immunoSEQ multiplex PCR, and TCRdb holds only the in-frame ones, with some missing. This repertoire shows about 36,000 clones, around nine tenths found once; its top ten account for just over 0.55%. The sample here was CD4+ T cells from peripheral blood mononuclear cells, taken in the first trimester of pregnancy. These receptors were collected from a female donor with multiple sclerosis, enrolled in a pregnancy study.

J is TRBJ1-4 and V is TRBV7-9; D is ambiguous. The CDR3 runs 14 residues. CDR1 and CDR2 (germline): SEHNR, FQNEAQ (reference sequence). V was clipped by 4 bases and J by 8 bases, with 14 bases between them. CDR3 sequence: CASSSRSMKEKLFF. The CDR3 DNA is TGTGCCAGCAGCTCGCGGTCCATGAAGGAAAAACTGTTTTTT.

This clone was seen only once. The rearrangement links TRBV5-6 to TRBJ1-2; D gene ambiguous. The V end lost 0 bases, the J end lost 2 bases, and 8 bases lay between the germline ends. Germline CDR1 SGHDT, CDR2 YYEEEE. This CDR3 is built from 14 residues. The CDR3 loop is CASSLVRGNYGYTF. In nucleotides, the CDR3 is TGTGCCAGCAGCTTGGTGAGAGGGAACTATGGCTACACCTTC.

V usage is TRBV7-9 and J usage is TRBJ2-7; 9 nucleotides line up with TRBD1. The germline CDR1 and CDR2 sequences are SEHNR and FQNEAQ (reference sequence). The CDR3 sequence is 14 residues long. Trimming took 5 bases from V and 4 from J; bases not matched to a gene: 6. The CDR3 bases are TGTGCCAGCAGCCGCGGGACAGGGAAGTACGAGCAGTACTTC. Protein: CASSRGTGKYEQYF.

The chain recombines TRBV6-1 with TRBJ1-6; tentative D call: TRBD1 (5 bases). Germline V gives CDR1 MNHNS, CDR2 SASEGT. V shed 2 bases and J shed 10 bases, with 15 bases lying between them. This CDR3 is 15 amino acids long. The CDR3: CASSEKGPGGSPLHF. CDR3 sequence (DNA): TGTGCCAGCAGTGAAAAGGGGCCGGGAGGATCACCCCTCCACTTT.

The genes are TRBV27 and TRBJ2-7; 9 bases fit TRBD1. Trimming took 3 bases from V and 8 from J; bases not matched to a gene: 8. CDR1 and CDR2 (germline): MNHEY, SMNVEV (reference sequence). The CDR3 has 14 amino acids. The CDR3 is CASSFGTGSGQQYF. DNA for the CDR3: TGTGCCAGCAGTTTCGGGACAGGGTCTGGCCAGCAGTACTTC.

The chain employs TRBV6-6 and TRBJ2-7; 7 nucleotides line up with TRBD1. This CDR3 is built from 13 residues. Per germline, CDR1 MNHNY and CDR2 SVGAGI (reference sequence). V lost 5 bases, J lost 3 bases, and 4 bases stayed unmatched. The CDR3 here is CASSGQADYEQYF. The CDR3 DNA reads as TGTGCCAGCAGTGGACAGGCCGACTACGAGCAGTACTTC.

The chain has TRBV6-5 and TRBJ2-3, with TRBD2 matching over 8 bases. The CDR3 contains 15 residues. Germline V gene lookup returns CDR1 MNHEY and CDR2 SVGAGI. V lost 6 bases and J lost 3; bases outside the gene matches: 8. CDR3 residues: CASRLLRGGTDTQYF. In nucleotides, the CDR3 is TGTGCCAGCAGACTCCTCCGGGGGGGAACAGATACGCAGTATTTT.

Concerning this clone: The same CDR3 is also encoded by other DNA sequences in this sample. The chain employs TRBV10-3 and TRBJ1-1; 10 nucleotides match TRBD1. The trim removed 6 bases at V and 11 bases at J, leaving 12 bases unmatched. The CDR3 is made up of 14 amino acids. Looked up from germline, CDR1 is ENHRY and CDR2 is SYGVKD. The CDR3 loop reads CAIRPGQGMYMAFF. CDR3 DNA: TGTGCCATCAGGCCGGGACAGGGGATGTATATGGCTTTCTTT.

The V and J genes are TRBV19 and TRBJ2-2; 9 nucleotides agree with TRBD2. The ends lost 5 bases at V and 3 bases at J; junction bases unmatched: 10. CDR3 length: 17 residues. CDR1 and CDR2 (germline): LNHDA, SQIVND (reference sequence). The CDR3 sequence: CASSSLGGLAHTGELFF. CDR3 in DNA: TGTGCCAGTAGTTCCCTAGGGGGACTAGCCCACACCGGGGAGCTGTTTTTT.

By proportion, this clone is medium-sized. The CDR3 loop reads CASSQEGGLAGGRTQYF. The CDR3 bases are TGTGCCAGCAGCCAGGAAGGGGGACTAGCGGGAGGACGTACGCAGTATTTT. The V gene is TRBV4-2, the J gene TRBJ2-3; 15 nucleotides agree with TRBD2. Germline values: CDR1 LGHNA, CDR2 YNFKEQ. The V gene end was trimmed by 3 bases and the J gene end by 8 bases; junction bases not matched to a gene: 9. CDR3 length equals 17 residues.

V usage is TRBV30 and J usage is TRBJ1-2; 9 nucleotides line up with TRBD1. Germline assignment: CDR1 GTSNPN and CDR2 SVGIG (reference sequence). The CDR3 consists of 12 residues. Trimming cost V 7 bases and J 8 bases; bases outside gene matches: 8. CDR3 sequence reads: CAFAGTGNGYTF. The CDR3 DNA reads TGTGCCTTTGCCGGGACAGGGAACGGCTACACCTTC.

This clone occurred once. This CDR3 reads CAISENRDIYGYTF. CDR3 DNA: TGTGCCATCAGTGAAAACCGGGACATCTATGGCTACACCTTC. The gene calls are TRBV10-3 and TRBJ1-2, with TRBD1 as a possible D gene (6 bases). Trimming removed 3 bases at V and 4 bases at J, with 12 bases between. The CDR3 consists of 14 residues. Germline lookup yields CDR1 ENHRY and CDR2 SYGVKD.

The V call is TRBV18, the J call TRBJ2-5; 8 positions agree with TRBD2. Germline lookup yields CDR1 KGHSH and CDR2 LQKENI. The CDR3 totals 15 residues. V shed 3 bases, J shed 0 bases, and the junction held 3 bases outside the gene matches. CDR3 in amino acids: CASSPGGGNQETQYF. In DNA, the CDR3 is TGTGCCAGCTCACCGGGCGGGGGGAACCAAGAGACCCAGTACTTC. Looking up the rest from reference TRBV18 and TRBJ2-5 gives the full variable domain: NAGVMQNPRHLVRRRGQEARLRCSPMKGHSHVYWYRQLPEEGLKFMVYLQKENIIDESGMPKERFSAEFPKEGPSILRIQQVVRGDSAAYFCASSPGGGNQETQYFGPGTRLLVL.

The chain uses TRBV28 and TRBJ1-3; D might be TRBD1 (5 bases). This CDR3 region has 15 residues. Trimming took 3 bases from V and 0 from J, leaving 9 bases between them. The germline gives CDR1 MDHEN, CDR2 SYDVKM. Here the CDR3 reads CASSLRGGSGNTIYF. CDR3 nucleotide sequence: TGTGCCAGCAGTTTGCGGGGGGGCTCTGGAAACACCATATATTTT.

The V and J genes are TRBV9 and TRBJ2-5; 8 bases fit TRBD2. J lost 5 bases, V lost 4 bases, and 10 bases had no gene match. Germline CDR1 reads SGDLS; CDR2 reads YYNGEE. The CDR3 loop spans 15 amino acids. The CDR3 spells CASSLSGNEWETQYF. The CDR3 DNA reads TGTGCCAGCAGCCTTAGCGGGAACGAGTGGGAGACCCAGTACTTC. Looking up the rest from reference TRBV9 and TRBJ2-5 gives the full variable domain: DSGVTQTPKHLITATGQRVTLRCSPRSGDLSVYWYQQSLDQGLQFLIQYYNGEERAKGNILERFSAQQFPDLHSELNLSSLELGDSALYFCASSLSGNEWETQYFGPGTRLLVL.

This clone was detected only once. The chain uses TRBV28 and TRBJ2-7; D is possibly TRBD2 (5 bases). V shed 5 bases and J shed 7 bases, with 21 bases lying between them. This CDR3 spans 15 amino acids. Germline V gene lookup returns CDR1 MDHEN and CDR2 SYDVKM. The CDR3 coding sequence is TGTGCCAGCAGTCCCCTCCGGGAACCCCTGGGGGAGCAGTACTTC. Translated, it gives CASSPLREPLGEQYF. The variable domain in full, completed from reference TRBV28 and TRBJ2-7, reads DVKVTQSSRYLVKRTGEKVFLECVQDMDHENMFWYRQDPGLGLRLIYFSYDVKMKEKGDIPEGYSVSREKKERFSLILESASTNQTSMYLCASSPLREPLGEQYFGPGTRLTVT.

The genes are TRBV2 and TRBJ2-5, with 10 bases fitting TRBD1. CDR3 length: 14 residues. J gave up 4 bases and V 8 bases, and 7 bases lay outside the gene matches. Germline lookup yields CDR1 SNHLY and CDR2 FYNNEI. CDR3 coding DNA: TGTGCCAGCCACCGGGACAGGGGAGGAGAGACCCAGTACTTC. As protein: CASHRDRGGETQYF.

V usage is TRBV5-1 and J usage is TRBJ2-7, with D perhaps TRBD1 (6 bases). CDR3 length: 15 residues. The V gene lost 3 bases and the J gene lost 5 bases, with 18 bases spanning the gap. Germline V gene data show CDR1 as SGHRS and CDR2 as YFSETQ. CDR3 protein: CASSSNGNRAHEQYF. As DNA, the CDR3 is TGCGCCAGCAGCTCTAACGGGAACAGGGCTCACGAGCAGTACTTC.

In DNA, the CDR3 is TGCGCCAGCAGCCAACGGACAGGGGATGGCGAGCAGTACTTC. This translates into CASSQRTGDGEQYF. The chain couples TRBV5-1 to TRBJ2-7; 9 bases line up with TRBD1. V was clipped by 4 bases and J by 6 bases; unmatched bases: 8. The CDR3 spans 14 residues. Germline CDR1 is SGHRS and CDR2 is YFSETQ.